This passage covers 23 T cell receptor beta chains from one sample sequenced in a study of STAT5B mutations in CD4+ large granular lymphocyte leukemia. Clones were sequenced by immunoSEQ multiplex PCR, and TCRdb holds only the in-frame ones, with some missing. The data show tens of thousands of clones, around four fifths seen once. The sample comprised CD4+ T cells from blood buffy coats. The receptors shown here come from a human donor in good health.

This CDR3 reads CASSPGGQSSGNTIYF. The CDR3 DNA follows: TGCGCCAGCAGCCCGGGCGGCCAAAGCTCTGGAAACACCATATATTTT. V gene TRBV5-1 combines with J gene TRBJ1-3; D ambiguous. This CDR3 is built from 16 residues. Trimming removed 4 bases at V and 0 bases at J, with 14 bases between. Germline V gene data show CDR1 as SGHRS and CDR2 as YFSETQ.

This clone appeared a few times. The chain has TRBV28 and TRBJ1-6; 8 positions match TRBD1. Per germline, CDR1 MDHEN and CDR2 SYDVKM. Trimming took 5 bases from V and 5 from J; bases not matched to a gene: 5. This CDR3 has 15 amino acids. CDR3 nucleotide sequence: TGTGCCAGCAGTCCCCGGGGACAGGATAATTCACCCCTCCACTTT. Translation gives CASSPRGQDNSPLHF.

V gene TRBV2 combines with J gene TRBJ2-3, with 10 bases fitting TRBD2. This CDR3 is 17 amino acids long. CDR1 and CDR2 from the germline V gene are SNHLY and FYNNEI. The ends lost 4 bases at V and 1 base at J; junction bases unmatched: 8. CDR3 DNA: TGTGCCAGCAGTGTTCCTAGCGGGAGTTACGGCACAGATACGCAGTATTTT. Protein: CASSVPSGSYGTDTQYF. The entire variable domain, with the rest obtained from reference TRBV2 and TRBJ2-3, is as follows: EPEVTQTPSHQVTQMGQEVILRCVPISNHLYFYWYRQILGQKVEFLVSFYNNEISEKSEIFDDQFSVERPDGSNFTLKIRSTKLEDSAMYFCASSVPSGSYGTDTQYFGPGTRLTVL.

CDR3: CASSATGEETQYF. DNA for the CDR3: TGTGCCAGCAGCGCAACAGGGGAAGAGACCCAGTACTTC. This chain connects TRBV11-2 to TRBJ2-5, with 7 bases lining up with TRBD1. The CDR3 runs to 13 residues. CDR1 and CDR2 (germline): SGHAT, FQNNGV. The junction had 3 bases not matched to a gene; V was cut back by 5 bases and J by 3 bases.

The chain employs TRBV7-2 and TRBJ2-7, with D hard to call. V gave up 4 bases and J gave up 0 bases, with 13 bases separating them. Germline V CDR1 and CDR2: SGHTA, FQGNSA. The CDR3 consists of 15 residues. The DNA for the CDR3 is TGTGCCAGCAGCTACATTCCGGTCCCCTCCTACGAGCAGTACTTC. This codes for CASSYIPVPSYEQYF.

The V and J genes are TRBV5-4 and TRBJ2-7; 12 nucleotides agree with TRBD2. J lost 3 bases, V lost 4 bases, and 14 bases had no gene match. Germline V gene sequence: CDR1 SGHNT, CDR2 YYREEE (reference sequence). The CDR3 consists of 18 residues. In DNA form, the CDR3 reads TGTGCCAGCAGCCGCGGTACTAGCGGGGGGACATTTAGCTACGAGCAGTACTTC. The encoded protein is CASSRGTSGGTFSYEQYF.

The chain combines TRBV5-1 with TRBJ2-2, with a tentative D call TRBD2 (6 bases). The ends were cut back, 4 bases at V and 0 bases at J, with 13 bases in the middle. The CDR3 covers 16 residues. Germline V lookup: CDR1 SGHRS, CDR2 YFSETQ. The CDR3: CASSGVAEANTGELFF. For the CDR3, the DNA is TGCGCCAGCAGCGGGGTAGCGGAAGCGAACACCGGGGAGCTGTTTTTT.

CDR3 residues: CASSIRTGHVNTEAFF. CDR3 nucleotides: TGTGCCAGTAGTATTCGGACAGGGCATGTGAACACTGAAGCTTTCTTT. The chain uses TRBV19 and TRBJ1-1; 8 bases align to TRBD1. The junction had 6 bases not matched to a gene; V was cut back by 3 bases and J by 0 bases. This CDR3 has 16 amino acids. The germline V gene has CDR1 LNHDA and CDR2 SQIVND (reference sequence).

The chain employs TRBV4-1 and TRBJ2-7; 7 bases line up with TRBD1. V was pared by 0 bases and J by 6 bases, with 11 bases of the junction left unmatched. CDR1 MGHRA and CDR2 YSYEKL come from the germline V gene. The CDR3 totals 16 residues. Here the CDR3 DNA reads TGCGCCAGCAGCCAAGAGGGGGTGACAGGGCATCTCGAGCAGTACTTC. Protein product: CASSQEGVTGHLEQYF.

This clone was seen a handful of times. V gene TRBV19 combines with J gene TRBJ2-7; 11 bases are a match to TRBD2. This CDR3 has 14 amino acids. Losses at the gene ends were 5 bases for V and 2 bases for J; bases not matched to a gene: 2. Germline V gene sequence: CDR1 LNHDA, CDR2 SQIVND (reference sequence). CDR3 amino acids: CASSLGLAAYEQYF. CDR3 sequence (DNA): TGTGCCAGTAGTTTGGGACTAGCGGCCTACGAGCAGTACTTC.

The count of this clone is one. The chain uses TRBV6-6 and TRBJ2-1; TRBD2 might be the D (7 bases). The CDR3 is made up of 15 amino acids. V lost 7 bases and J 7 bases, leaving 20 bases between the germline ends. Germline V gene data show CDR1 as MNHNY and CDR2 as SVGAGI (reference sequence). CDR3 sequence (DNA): TGTGCCAGCATAGACGTGGGGGGGCGCTGGAATGAGCAGTTCTTC. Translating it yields CASIDVGGRWNEQFF.

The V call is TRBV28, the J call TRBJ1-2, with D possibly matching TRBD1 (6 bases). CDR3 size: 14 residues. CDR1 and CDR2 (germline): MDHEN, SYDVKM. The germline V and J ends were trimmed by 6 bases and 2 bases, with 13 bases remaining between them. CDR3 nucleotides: TGTGCCAGCAGCGACGGGGGGCGCAACTATGGCTACACCTTC. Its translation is CASSDGGRNYGYTF.

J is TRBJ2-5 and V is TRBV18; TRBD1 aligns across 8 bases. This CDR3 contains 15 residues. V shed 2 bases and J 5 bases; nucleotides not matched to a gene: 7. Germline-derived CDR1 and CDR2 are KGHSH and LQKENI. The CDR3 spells CASSPIPGGMETQYF. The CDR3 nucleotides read TGTGCCAGCTCACCAATTCCAGGGGGCATGGAGACCCAGTACTTC.

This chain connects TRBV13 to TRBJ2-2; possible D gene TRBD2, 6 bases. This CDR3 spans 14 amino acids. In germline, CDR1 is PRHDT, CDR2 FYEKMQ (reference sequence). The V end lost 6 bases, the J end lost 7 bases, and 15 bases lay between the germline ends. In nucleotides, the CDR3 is TGTGCCAGCAGTAAATACGGGGGACGCGGGGAGCTGTTTTTT. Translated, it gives CASSKYGGRGELFF.

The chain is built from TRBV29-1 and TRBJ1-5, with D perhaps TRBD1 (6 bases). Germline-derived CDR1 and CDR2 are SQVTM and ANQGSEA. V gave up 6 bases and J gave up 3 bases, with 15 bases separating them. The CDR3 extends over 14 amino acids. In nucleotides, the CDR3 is TGCAGCGTAGTGATGGGGGCGGACAATCAGCCCCAGCATTTT. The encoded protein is CSVVMGADNQPQHF.

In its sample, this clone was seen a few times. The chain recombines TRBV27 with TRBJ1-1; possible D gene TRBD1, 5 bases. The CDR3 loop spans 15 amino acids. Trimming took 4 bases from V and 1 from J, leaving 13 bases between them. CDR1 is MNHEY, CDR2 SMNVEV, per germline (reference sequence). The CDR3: CASSSMDKQNTEAFF. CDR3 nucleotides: TGTGCCAGCAGTTCTATGGACAAACAGAACACTGAAGCTTTCTTT.

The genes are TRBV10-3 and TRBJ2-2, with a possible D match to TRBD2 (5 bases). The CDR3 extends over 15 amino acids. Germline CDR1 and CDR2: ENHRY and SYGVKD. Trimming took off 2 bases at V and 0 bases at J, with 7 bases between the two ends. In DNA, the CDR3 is TGTGCCATCAGTGAGGTCGGGGCGAACACCGGGGAGCTGTTTTTT. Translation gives CAISEVGANTGELFF.

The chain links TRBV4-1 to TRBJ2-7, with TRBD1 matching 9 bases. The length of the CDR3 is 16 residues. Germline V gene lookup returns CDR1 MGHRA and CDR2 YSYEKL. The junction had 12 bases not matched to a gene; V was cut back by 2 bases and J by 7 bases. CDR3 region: CASSQTRQGGSVEQYF. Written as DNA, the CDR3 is TGCGCCAGCAGCCAAACCAGACAGGGGGGGTCTGTGGAGCAGTACTTC.

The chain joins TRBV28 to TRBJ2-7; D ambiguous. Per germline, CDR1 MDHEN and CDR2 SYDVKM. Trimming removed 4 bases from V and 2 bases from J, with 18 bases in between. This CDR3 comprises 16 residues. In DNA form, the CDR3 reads TGTGCCAGCAGTTCCTATTCCTTAACGATTCCCTACGAGCAGTACTTC. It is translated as CASSSYSLTIPYEQYF.

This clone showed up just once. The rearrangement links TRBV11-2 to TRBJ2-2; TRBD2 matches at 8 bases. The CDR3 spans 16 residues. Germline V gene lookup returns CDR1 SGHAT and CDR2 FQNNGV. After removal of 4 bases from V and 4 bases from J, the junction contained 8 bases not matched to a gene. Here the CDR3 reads CASSSPSGLGTGELFF. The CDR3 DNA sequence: TGTGCCAGCAGCTCCCCTAGCGGGCTTGGCACCGGGGAGCTGTTTTTT.

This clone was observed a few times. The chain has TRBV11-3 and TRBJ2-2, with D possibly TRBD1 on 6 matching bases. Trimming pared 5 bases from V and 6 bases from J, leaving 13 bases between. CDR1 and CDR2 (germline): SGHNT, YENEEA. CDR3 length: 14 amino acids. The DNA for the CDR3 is TGTGCCAGCAGCGCCCGGACAGCCTCCGGGGAGCTGTTTTTT. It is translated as CASSARTASGELFF.

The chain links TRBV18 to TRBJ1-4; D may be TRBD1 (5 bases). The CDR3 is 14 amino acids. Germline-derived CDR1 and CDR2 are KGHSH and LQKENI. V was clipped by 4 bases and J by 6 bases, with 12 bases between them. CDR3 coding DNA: TGTGCCAGCTCACTCGGGACTGCGGATGAAAAACTGTTTTTT. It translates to CASSLGTADEKLFF.

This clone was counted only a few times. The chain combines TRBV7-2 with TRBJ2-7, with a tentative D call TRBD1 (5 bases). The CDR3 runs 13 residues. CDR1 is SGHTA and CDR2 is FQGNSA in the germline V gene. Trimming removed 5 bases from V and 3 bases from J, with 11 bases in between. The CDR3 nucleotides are TGTGCCAGCAGCCGGACAACGGGCTACGAGCAGTACTTC. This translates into CASSRTTGYEQYF.